Listed here is a single T cell receptor beta chain. The data belong to a study of blood T cell repertoires in COVID-19. Study-level background: T cells, B-cell-depleted T cells, or PBMCs supplied cDNA or gDNA.

Cohort allocation depended upon clinical history that participants reported. The CDR3 has 11 amino acids. V lost 4 bases and J lost 5, with 8 bases in between. From germline, CDR1 is GTSNPN and CDR2 SVGIG (reference sequence). Profiling relied on immunoSEQ multiplex PCR, and the TCRdb table lists in-frame clones only, not all of them. Of 200,000 to 250,000 clones in the sample, 75% to 90% were seen once. Material: PBMCs or T cells enriched from blood (not recorded which). The chain uses TRBV30 and TRBJ1-2; no reliable D call. The sequence came from a young woman who had been exposed to COVID-19. CDR3 residues: CAWKRIYGYTF. DNA for the CDR3: TGTGCCTGGAAGAGAATATATGGCTACACCTTC.